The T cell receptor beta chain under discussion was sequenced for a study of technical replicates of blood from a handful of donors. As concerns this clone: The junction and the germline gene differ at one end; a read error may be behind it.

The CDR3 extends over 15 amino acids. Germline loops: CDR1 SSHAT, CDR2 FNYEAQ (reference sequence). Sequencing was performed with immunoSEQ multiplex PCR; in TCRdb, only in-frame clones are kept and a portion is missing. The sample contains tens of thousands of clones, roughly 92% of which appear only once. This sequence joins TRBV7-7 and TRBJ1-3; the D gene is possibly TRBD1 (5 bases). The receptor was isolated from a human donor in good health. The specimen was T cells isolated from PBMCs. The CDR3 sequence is CASSLGSGAGNTIYF. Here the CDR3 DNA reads TGTGCTAGCAGCTTAGGATCGGGGGCTGGAAACACCATATATTTT.